Listed below are T cell receptor beta chains from one sample, sequenced in a study of blood T cell repertoires in COVID-19. Libraries were prepared by immunoSEQ multiplex PCR; TCRdb keeps only in-frame clonotypes and omits some of them. The table has 340,000 or so clones, around 82% seen once. Sequencing input: peripheral blood. The receptor set was obtained from a young man with active or convalescent COVID-19. CDR3s include the opening cysteine and the closing phenylalanine or tryptophan. The order of the fields is clone size, J gene, V gene, D gene, CDR3 protein, CDR3 DNA. D genes are given only for firm matches. A row's size may be missing; if present it is once, few, many or a size class.

clone size: NA; J gene: TRBJ1-1; V gene: TRBV4-1; D gene: TRBD1; CDR3 protein: CASSQERTGTREAFF; CDR3 DNA: TGCGCCAGCAGCCAAGAGCGGACAGGCACCCGTGAAGCTTTCTTT
clone size: few; J gene: TRBJ1-1; V gene: TRBV2; D gene: NA; CDR3 protein: CASTKGVNTEAFF; CDR3 DNA: TGTGCCAGCACCAAGGGGGTGAACACTGAAGCTTTCTTT
clone size: NA; J gene: TRBJ1-6; V gene: TRBV27; D gene: TRBD1; CDR3 protein: CASSLYRGLGYNSPLHF; CDR3 DNA: TGTGCCAGCAGTTTATACAGGGGGCTCGGCTATAATTCACCCCTCCACTTT
clone size: NA; J gene: TRBJ1-1; V gene: TRBV7-9; D gene: NA; CDR3 protein: CASSPPGLKRGTEAFF; CDR3 DNA: TGTGCCAGCAGCCCCCCGGGACTCAAAAGGGGCACTGAAGCTTTCTTT
clone size: NA; J gene: TRBJ2-2; V gene: TRBV9; D gene: NA; CDR3 protein: CASSVGSAGRNTGELFF; CDR3 DNA: TGTGCCAGCAGCGTCGGGTCGGCGGGGCGTAACACCGGGGAGCTGTTTTTT
clone size: once; J gene: TRBJ1-5; V gene: TRBV5-6; D gene: NA; CDR3 protein: CASSLRRGGPQHF; CDR3 DNA: TGTGCCAGCAGCTTGAGACGGGGTGGGCCCCAGCATTTT
clone size: few; J gene: TRBJ2-1; V gene: TRBV6-2/TRBV6-3; D gene: TRBD1; CDR3 protein: CASSFYRGRTSYNEQFF; CDR3 DNA: TGTGCCAGCAGTTTCTACAGGGGGCGTACGTCCTACAATGAGCAGTTCTTC
clone size: NA; J gene: TRBJ1-2; V gene: TRBV5-6; D gene: NA; CDR3 protein: CASSLEPLGYGYTF; CDR3 DNA: TGTGCCAGCAGCTTGGAACCACTAGGCTATGGCTACACCTTC
clone size: NA; J gene: TRBJ2-3; V gene: TRBV7-7; D gene: NA; CDR3 protein: CASSPRLGGGVTDTQYF; CDR3 DNA: TGTGCCAGCAGCCCCCGACTCGGCGGCGGGGTCACAGATACGCAGTATTTT
clone size: NA; J gene: TRBJ1-1; V gene: TRBV2; D gene: TRBD1; CDR3 protein: CASTGGQGNMAEAFF; CDR3 DNA: TGTGCCAGCACTGGGGGACAGGGGAATATGGCTGAAGCTTTCTTT
clone size: NA; J gene: TRBJ2-5; V gene: TRBV7-3; D gene: NA; CDR3 protein: CASSLTRWETQYF; CDR3 DNA: TGTGCCAGCAGCTTAACGAGGTGGGAGACCCAGTACTTC
clone size: NA; J gene: TRBJ2-7; V gene: TRBV4-3; D gene: TRBD2; CDR3 protein: CASSQERLAMTYEQYF; CDR3 DNA: TGCGCCAGCAGCCAGGAACGACTAGCCATGACCTACGAGCAGTACTTC
clone size: NA; J gene: TRBJ1-6; V gene: TRBV28; D gene: NA; CDR3 protein: CASSFDSNSPLHF; CDR3 DNA: TGTGCCAGCAGTTTTGACAGTAATTCACCCCTCCACTTT
clone size: NA; J gene: TRBJ2-7; V gene: TRBV6-2/TRBV6-3; D gene: NA; CDR3 protein: CASSYMAYGTRSYEQYF; CDR3 DNA: TGTGCCAGCAGTTACATGGCATACGGGACACGGTCCTACGAGCAGTACTTC
clone size: NA; J gene: TRBJ1-6; V gene: TRBV12-5; D gene: NA; CDR3 protein: CASGLWTAGRNSPLHF; CDR3 DNA: TGTGCTAGTGGTTTGTGGACGGCGGGGAGGAATTCACCCCTCCACTTT
clone size: NA; J gene: TRBJ2-3; V gene: TRBV13; D gene: NA; CDR3 protein: CASRRQLRDTQYF; CDR3 DNA: TGTGCCAGCAGGCGACAGCTAAGGGATACGCAGTATTTT
clone size: NA; J gene: TRBJ1-1; V gene: TRBV6-5; D gene: NA; CDR3 protein: CASRKASWGATEAFF; CDR3 DNA: TGTGCCAGCAGAAAAGCCTCCTGGGGAGCGACTGAAGCTTTCTTT
clone size: NA; J gene: TRBJ1-1; V gene: TRBV5-1; D gene: NA; CDR3 protein: CASRDWGPNTEAFF; CDR3 DNA: TGCGCCAGCAGAGATTGGGGGCCGAACACTGAAGCTTTCTTT
clone size: NA; J gene: TRBJ1-2; V gene: TRBV7-3; D gene: TRBD1; CDR3 protein: CASSPANRQGGGYTF; CDR3 DNA: TGTGCCAGCAGCCCGGCAAATCGCCAGGGGGGTGGCTACACCTTC
clone size: NA; J gene: TRBJ2-3; V gene: TRBV6-1; D gene: TRBD2; CDR3 protein: CASSAPAGGGADTQYF; CDR3 DNA: TGTGCCAGCAGTGCCCCAGCGGGAGGGGGGGCAGATACGCAGTATTTT
clone size: NA; J gene: TRBJ1-1; V gene: TRBV19; D gene: TRBD1; CDR3 protein: CASTQGQMNTEAFF; CDR3 DNA: TGTGCCAGTACCCAGGGACAGATGAACACTGAAGCTTTCTTT
clone size: NA; J gene: TRBJ2-5; V gene: TRBV27; D gene: NA; CDR3 protein: CASSPGTHQETQYF; CDR3 DNA: TGTGCCAGCAGTCCTGGGACACACCAAGAGACCCAGTACTTC
clone size: NA; J gene: TRBJ1-1; V gene: TRBV6-1; D gene: NA; CDR3 protein: CASSEGAGSTGTEAFF; CDR3 DNA: TGTGCCAGCAGTGAAGGGGCGGGTTCTACCGGCACTGAAGCTTTCTTT
clone size: NA; J gene: TRBJ1-6; V gene: TRBV4-3; D gene: TRBD1; CDR3 protein: CASSHDWGQSYSPLHF; CDR3 DNA: TGCGCCAGCAGCCATGACTGGGGACAGAGCTATTCACCCCTCCACTTT
clone size: NA; J gene: TRBJ2-3; V gene: TRBV3-1/TRBV3-2; D gene: NA; CDR3 protein: CASSSRASLGDTQYF; CDR3 DNA: TGTGCCAGCAGCTCCCGAGCTAGCCTGGGAGATACGCAGTATTTT
clone size: NA; J gene: TRBJ1-2; V gene: TRBV11-2; D gene: TRBD1; CDR3 protein: CASSLGVQGDGYTF; CDR3 DNA: TGTGCCAGCAGCTTAGGGGTACAGGGGGACGGCTACACCTTC
clone size: once; J gene: TRBJ1-1; V gene: TRBV6-6; D gene: TRBD1; CDR3 protein: CASKDRDRGLGTEAFF; CDR3 DNA: TGTGCCAGCAAGGACCGGGACAGGGGGCTGGGCACTGAAGCTTTCTTT
clone size: NA; J gene: TRBJ2-1; V gene: TRBV24-1; D gene: TRBD2; CDR3 protein: CATSDRTSGRDEQFF; CDR3 DNA: TGTGCCACCAGTGATAGGACTAGCGGGAGAGACGAGCAGTTCTTC
clone size: NA; J gene: TRBJ2-1; V gene: TRBV11-3; D gene: NA; CDR3 protein: CASSQGGSYNEQFF; CDR3 DNA: TGTGCCAGCAGTCAGGGGGGCTCCTACAATGAGCAGTTCTTC
clone size: NA; J gene: TRBJ2-3; V gene: TRBV28; D gene: TRBD1; CDR3 protein: CASSLGTGATDTQYF; CDR3 DNA: TGTGCCAGCAGCTTAGGGACAGGGGCTACAGATACGCAGTATTTT
clone size: NA; J gene: TRBJ2-5; V gene: TRBV24-1; D gene: NA; CDR3 protein: CATSDPTGPQETQYF; CDR3 DNA: TGTGCCACCAGTGATCCTACAGGACCGCAAGAGACCCAGTACTTC
clone size: NA; J gene: TRBJ1-5; V gene: TRBV19; D gene: TRBD1; CDR3 protein: CASSGGQGGNQPQHF; CDR3 DNA: TGTGCCAGTAGTGGTGGACAGGGAGGCAATCAGCCCCAGCATTTT
clone size: NA; J gene: TRBJ2-1; V gene: TRBV9; D gene: TRBD2; CDR3 protein: CASSVMTSGVYNEQFF; CDR3 DNA: TGTGCCAGCAGCGTCATGACTAGCGGGGTTTACAATGAGCAGTTCTTC
clone size: NA; J gene: TRBJ2-7; V gene: TRBV18; D gene: TRBD1; CDR3 protein: CASSPGQSSYEQYF; CDR3 DNA: TGTGCCAGCTCTCCGGGACAGAGCTCCTACGAGCAGTACTTC
clone size: NA; J gene: TRBJ2-1; V gene: TRBV5-4; D gene: NA; CDR3 protein: CASSGGKRSSYNEQFF; CDR3 DNA: TGTGCCAGCAGCGGAGGAAAGCGGAGCTCCTACAATGAGCAGTTCTTC
clone size: NA; J gene: TRBJ2-7; V gene: TRBV29-1; D gene: NA; CDR3 protein: CSVSEPWPGYEQYF; CDR3 DNA: TGCAGCGTTAGCGAACCCTGGCCAGGGTACGAGCAGTACTTC
clone size: NA; J gene: TRBJ1-1; V gene: TRBV5-1; D gene: NA; CDR3 protein: CASSFWATEAFF; CDR3 DNA: TGCGCCAGCAGCTTTTGGGCCACTGAAGCTTTCTTT
clone size: NA; J gene: TRBJ2-1; V gene: TRBV7-9; D gene: TRBD2; CDR3 protein: CASSGTSGPAYNEQFF; CDR3 DNA: TGTGCCAGCAGCGGGACTAGCGGGCCGGCCTACAATGAGCAGTTCTTC
clone size: NA; J gene: TRBJ2-7; V gene: TRBV7-8; D gene: TRBD2; CDR3 protein: CASSLARLAGVHEQYF; CDR3 DNA: TGTGCCAGCAGCTTAGCGCGATTAGCGGGAGTCCACGAGCAGTACTTC
clone size: NA; J gene: TRBJ2-1; V gene: TRBV15; D gene: TRBD2; CDR3 protein: CATMPAGVYNEQFF; CDR3 DNA: TGTGCCACCATGCCAGCGGGAGTCTACAATGAGCAGTTCTTC
clone size: NA; J gene: TRBJ2-5; V gene: TRBV5-4; D gene: NA; CDR3 protein: CASSRRTQRAETQYF; CDR3 DNA: TGTGCCAGCAGCAGGCGGACCCAGCGGGCGGAGACCCAGTACTTC
clone size: NA; J gene: TRBJ1-2; V gene: TRBV10-3; D gene: NA; CDR3 protein: CAISAQGDNYGYTF; CDR3 DNA: TGTGCCATCAGTGCGCAGGGCGATAACTATGGCTACACCTTC
clone size: NA; J gene: TRBJ2-3; V gene: TRBV9; D gene: TRBD2; CDR3 protein: CASSVRAGAQDTQYF; CDR3 DNA: TGTGCCAGCAGCGTAAGAGCGGGAGCACAAGATACGCAGTATTTT
clone size: NA; J gene: TRBJ1-2; V gene: TRBV6-6; D gene: NA; CDR3 protein: CASSYSRDTANYGYTF; CDR3 DNA: TGTGCCAGCAGTTACTCGAGGGACACGGCTAACTATGGCTACACCTTC
clone size: NA; J gene: TRBJ1-3; V gene: TRBV13; D gene: TRBD1; CDR3 protein: CASSLLGQGGNTIYF; CDR3 DNA: TGTGCCAGCAGCCTCCTCGGACAGGGCGGAAACACCATATATTTT
clone size: NA; J gene: TRBJ2-1; V gene: TRBV28; D gene: NA; CDR3 protein: CASSTGFRGDQFF; CDR3 DNA: TGTGCCAGCAGTACCGGGTTTCGAGGTGACCAGTTCTTC
clone size: NA; J gene: TRBJ1-2; V gene: TRBV6-4; D gene: NA; CDR3 protein: CASSPGSWSYGYTF; CDR3 DNA: TGTGCCAGCAGCCCAGGGTCTTGGAGCTATGGCTACACCTTC
clone size: NA; J gene: TRBJ2-2; V gene: TRBV2; D gene: TRBD1; CDR3 protein: CASSVIGQGNTGELFF; CDR3 DNA: TGTGCCAGCAGTGTCATCGGACAGGGCAACACCGGGGAGCTGTTTTTT
clone size: NA; J gene: TRBJ2-3; V gene: TRBV7-9; D gene: TRBD2; CDR3 protein: CASSQTSGSTDTQYF; CDR3 DNA: TGTGCCAGCAGCCAAACTAGCGGGTCAACAGATACGCAGTATTTT
clone size: NA; J gene: TRBJ2-7; V gene: TRBV28; D gene: NA; CDR3 protein: CASRPQGPGYEQYF; CDR3 DNA: TGTGCCAGCAGACCGCAGGGCCCAGGCTACGAGCAGTACTTC
clone size: NA; J gene: TRBJ2-1; V gene: TRBV9; D gene: NA; CDR3 protein: CASSALGRSSYNEQFF; CDR3 DNA: TGTGCCAGCAGCGCTTTAGGGAGAAGCTCCTACAATGAGCAGTTCTTC
clone size: NA; J gene: TRBJ2-5; V gene: TRBV10-3; D gene: NA; CDR3 protein: CAISDEGMAGQETQYF; CDR3 DNA: TGTGCCATCAGTGATGAGGGTATGGCGGGCCAAGAGACCCAGTACTTC
clone size: NA; J gene: TRBJ2-7; V gene: TRBV27; D gene: NA; CDR3 protein: CASSPLGGGRDEQYF; CDR3 DNA: TGTGCCAGCAGTCCCCTAGGCGGGGGCCGGGACGAGCAGTACTTC
clone size: once; J gene: TRBJ2-7; V gene: TRBV7-2; D gene: NA; CDR3 protein: CASSFLYEQYF; CDR3 DNA: TGTGCCAGCAGCTTCCTCTACGAGCAGTACTTC
clone size: NA; J gene: TRBJ1-6; V gene: TRBV2; D gene: NA; CDR3 protein: CASSEGGRSYNSPLHF; CDR3 DNA: TGTGCCAGCAGTGAGGGGGGGCGTTCCTATAATTCACCCCTCCACTTT
clone size: NA; J gene: TRBJ2-5; V gene: TRBV11-3; D gene: TRBD2; CDR3 protein: CASSSPTSGGRETQYF; CDR3 DNA: TGTGCCAGCAGCTCCCCTACTAGCGGGGGCCGGGAGACCCAGTACTTC
clone size: NA; J gene: TRBJ1-3; V gene: TRBV7-6; D gene: NA; CDR3 protein: CASSLGAATGNTIYF; CDR3 DNA: TGTGCCAGCAGCTTAGGGGCAGCAACTGGAAACACCATATATTTT
clone size: NA; J gene: TRBJ1-4; V gene: TRBV30; D gene: TRBD1; CDR3 protein: CAWGYGTGNEKLFF; CDR3 DNA: TGTGCCTGGGGATACGGGACAGGGAATGAAAAACTGTTTTTT
clone size: NA; J gene: TRBJ2-1; V gene: TRBV10-3; D gene: TRBD2; CDR3 protein: CASKIAGVAYNEQFF; CDR3 DNA: TGTGCCAGCAAGATAGCGGGAGTGGCCTACAATGAGCAGTTCTTC